The subject of this entry is one T cell receptor beta chain. Its antigen is unknown. The data originate from a study of Graves' ophthalmopathy and Graves' hyperthyroidism. Study-level results: Ophthalmopathy cases were distinguished from stable hyperthyroidism by a 13-signature model, reaching approximately 88% sensitivity and over 80% specificity. Most clonotypes expanded in thyroid above 0.001 frequency were present in blood too.

The study amplified TCR beta CDR3 regions using RNA transcripts. The library came from an HTBI-primed first-round RT-PCR and a second-round multiplex PCR. In TCRdb, the multiplex PCR reads were re-called with MiXCR into one record per CDR3 protein. The profile shows 600,000 to 950,000 distinct CDR3 sequences, roughly 40% of them singletons. The CDR3 extends over 16 amino acids. Germline V lookup: CDR1 KGHDR, CDR2 SFDVKD. Trimming pared 1 base from V and 5 bases from J, leaving 14 bases between. Sequencing used peripheral blood. The chain employs TRBV24-1 and TRBJ1-5; D is undetermined. The sequence was collected from an adult man with Graves' ophthalmopathy. CDR3 DNA: TGTGCCACCAGTGATTTCGGAGACACCGGGGATCAGCCCCAGCATTTT. Translating gives CATSDFGDTGDQPQHF.